The 7 T cell receptor beta chains given below trace back to one sample, sequenced in a study of cytomegalovirus exposure and HLA in healthy donors. A multiplex PCR was run with 60 Vbeta primers and 13 Jbeta primers. The protocol was immunoSEQ multiplex PCR, while the TCRdb copy is restricted to in-frame clones and leaves out a portion. The sample lists 95,000 to 100,000 clones; roughly 79% were seen once. The sample comprised PBMCs. These receptors were collected from a woman between 35 and 50 years old in good health and CMV-seronegative.

This chain uses TRBV7-9 with TRBJ1-6; D is unclear. V shed 3 bases and J shed 10 bases, with 13 bases lying between them. CDR1 and CDR2 from the germline V gene are SEHNR and FQNEAQ (reference sequence). The CDR3 is 14 residues long. The CDR3 DNA sequence: TGTGCCAGCAGCTTGAGAGCGTCCGACTCACCCCTCCACTTT. It codes for CASSLRASDSPLHF.

A remark on this clone: Other DNA sequences in this sample translate to the same CDR3. This sequence joins TRBV2 and TRBJ1-1; TRBD1 matches 8 bases. Germline V gene sequence: CDR1 SNHLY, CDR2 FYNNEI. This CDR3 spans 14 amino acids. The J segment lost 4 bases and the V segment lost 3 bases, leaving 4 bases of the junction unmatched. In DNA, the CDR3 is TGTGCCAGCAGTGACAGGGGGCTGGGCACTGAAGCTTTCTTT. Translating it yields CASSDRGLGTEAFF.

This clone was seen more than once but under ten times. The chain recombines TRBV9 with TRBJ2-1; 7 bases match TRBD2. The CDR3 consists of 14 residues. J was trimmed by 5 bases and V by 3 bases; bases with no gene match: 5. Germline V gene lookup returns CDR1 SGDLS and CDR2 YYNGEE. CDR3 bases: TGTGCCAGCAGCGACAGCGGGATTCACAATGAGCAGTTCTTC. Its translation is CASSDSGIHNEQFF.

The rearrangement joins TRBV4-2 to TRBJ2-5, with a tentative D call TRBD2 (5 bases). The germline V and J ends were trimmed by 0 bases and 7 bases, with 15 bases remaining between them. Germline CDR1 LGHNA, CDR2 YNFKEQ. The CDR3 has 15 residues. CDR3 DNA sequence: TGTGCCAGCAGCCAAGAGACCTCCTCCCGGGGGACCCAGTACTTC. Translated: CASSQETSSRGTQYF.

The gene calls are TRBV5-1 and TRBJ1-1, with D possibly TRBD1 on 5 matching bases. Germline CDR1 is SGHRS and CDR2 is YFSETQ. CDR3 length: 15 amino acids. The ends were cut back, 8 bases at V and 4 bases at J, with 21 bases in the middle. The CDR3 reads CASLLGDLGGTEAFF. The CDR3 nucleotides are TGCGCCAGTCTTCTCGGGGACTTGGGAGGCACTGAAGCTTTCTTT.

The chain combines TRBV28 with TRBJ1-5, with 9 bases fitting TRBD1. The CDR3 is 15 amino acids. Germline V gene sequence: CDR1 MDHEN, CDR2 SYDVKM. After removal of 6 bases from V and 2 bases from J, the junction contained 5 bases not matched to a gene. CDR3 nucleotide sequence: TGTGCCAGCAGATGGGACAGGGAGGGCAATCAGCCCCAGCATTTT. Protein product: CASRWDREGNQPQHF.

V usage is TRBV7-6 and J usage is TRBJ2-1, with 8 bases identical to TRBD1. Trimming took 4 bases from V and 7 from J; bases not matched to a gene: 6. The CDR3 consists of 14 residues. Germline CDR1 reads SGHVS; CDR2 reads FNYEAQ. CDR3 nucleotides: TGTGCCAGCAGCTGGGCTCAGGGGGCGAATGAGCAGTTCTTC. This sequence encodes CASSWAQGANEQFF.